Below are 9 T cell receptor beta chains sequenced from a single sample in a study of blood T cell repertoires in COVID-19. Method: immunoSEQ multiplex PCR; TCRdb's copy keeps in-frame clones and lacks some. Of 55,000 to 80,000 clones listed, 75% to 90% are singletons. The sample was peripheral blood. The receptors here all came from a man over 45 with acute or convalescent COVID-19.

As DNA, the CDR3 is TGCAGTGCTAGTAACAGCCCTGAAAAACTGTTTTTT. Its translation: CSASNSPEKLFF. This rearrangement joins TRBV20-1 to TRBJ1-4; D not certain. CDR1 is DFQATT, CDR2 SNEGSKA, per germline (reference sequence). V gave up 3 bases and J gave up 7 bases, with 9 bases separating them. This CDR3 spans 12 amino acids.

The chain has TRBV27 and TRBJ1-2; 8 bases are a match to TRBD1. The CDR3 runs 16 residues. Germline V gene sequence: CDR1 MNHEY, CDR2 SMNVEV (reference sequence). V was pared by 6 bases and J by 7 bases, with 16 bases of the junction left unmatched. The DNA of the CDR3 is TGTGCCAGCAGCCCCGGACAGGGAATAAGATTGGGTGGCTACACCTTC. Its protein is CASSPGQGIRLGGYTF.

The rearrangement joins TRBV7-3 to TRBJ2-3; TRBD1 matches at 7 bases. Trimming took 5 bases from V and 3 from J; bases not matched to a gene: 8. CDR1 is SGHTA and CDR2 is FQGTGA in the germline V gene. The CDR3 contains 15 residues. CDR3 residues: CASSQQGFRTDTQYF. CDR3 in DNA: TGTGCCAGCAGCCAACAGGGGTTTCGGACAGATACGCAGTATTTT.

The V call is TRBV4-1, the J call TRBJ1-3; the D gene is possibly TRBD1 (6 bases). CDR1 MGHRA and CDR2 YSYEKL come from the germline V gene. The CDR3 covers 18 residues. Trimming left V 4 bases short and J 1 base short, with 20 bases between. CDR3 sequence reads: CASSRSLRGWGSGNTIYF. CDR3 bases: TGCGCCAGCAGCCGGAGCCTCAGGGGTTGGGGGTCTGGAAACACCATATATTTT.

The CDR3 spells CASSPQGLVTEAFF. CDR3 coding DNA: TGTGCCAGCAGCCCCCAGGGGTTGGTCACTGAAGCTTTCTTT. J is TRBJ1-1 and V is TRBV3-1 (or the pseudogene TRBV3-2), with D perhaps TRBD1 (6 bases). The V and J ends lost 4 bases and 4 bases respectively, with 13 bases between them. The CDR3 has 14 amino acids. Germline values: CDR1 LGHDT, CDR2 YNNKEL (reference sequence).

This clone has just one count. The chain carries TRBV18 and TRBJ2-1, with 14 nucleotides matching TRBD2. With 4 bases clipped from V and 5 bases from J, the junction kept 19 bases outside the gene matches. The CDR3 covers 21 residues. CDR1 is KGHSH, CDR2 LQKENI, per germline. CDR3 loop: CASSLLLTSGRADDFHNEQFF. CDR3 in DNA: TGTGCCAGCTCACTCCTCCTGACTAGCGGGAGGGCCGACGATTTCCACAATGAGCAGTTCTTC.

The chain recombines TRBV6-2 or TRBV6-3 with TRBJ2-7; D may be TRBD1 (5 bases). Trimming took 2 bases from V and 3 from J, leaving 14 bases between them. Germline lookup yields CDR1 MNHEY and CDR2 SVGEGT. There are 15 residues in the CDR3. The DNA for the CDR3 is TGTGCCAGCAGTTACATGCGACAGAAAAGCTACGAGCAGTACTTC. Encoded protein: CASSYMRQKSYEQYF.

This clone was found a few times. The chain recombines TRBV5-1 with TRBJ1-3; the D gene is possibly TRBD1 (5 bases). Germline V gene sequence: CDR1 SGHRS, CDR2 YFSETQ. The V end was cut by 0 bases, the J end by 4 bases, with 11 bases between. The CDR3 spans 15 residues. DNA of the CDR3: TGCGCCAGCAGCTTGGCCCAGGGCTCCGGAAACACCATATATTTT. Its translation is CASSLAQGSGNTIYF.

V gene TRBV18 combines with J gene TRBJ1-1; a possible D gene is TRBD1 (5 bases). The germline V gene has CDR1 KGHSH and CDR2 LQKENI. The CDR3 is 14 amino acids. V was pared by 0 bases and J by 6 bases, with 11 bases between. The DNA of the CDR3 is TGTGCCAGCTCACCACCCGGGGGAGTCTCTGAAGCTTTCTTT. Translating gives CASSPPGGVSEAFF. Variable domain in full (rest from reference TRBV18 and TRBJ1-1): NAGVMQNPRHLVRRRGQEARLRCSPMKGHSHVYWYRQLPEEGLKFMVYLQKENIIDESGMPKERFSAEFPKEGPSILRIQQVVRGDSAAYFCASSPPGGVSEAFFGQGTRLTVV.